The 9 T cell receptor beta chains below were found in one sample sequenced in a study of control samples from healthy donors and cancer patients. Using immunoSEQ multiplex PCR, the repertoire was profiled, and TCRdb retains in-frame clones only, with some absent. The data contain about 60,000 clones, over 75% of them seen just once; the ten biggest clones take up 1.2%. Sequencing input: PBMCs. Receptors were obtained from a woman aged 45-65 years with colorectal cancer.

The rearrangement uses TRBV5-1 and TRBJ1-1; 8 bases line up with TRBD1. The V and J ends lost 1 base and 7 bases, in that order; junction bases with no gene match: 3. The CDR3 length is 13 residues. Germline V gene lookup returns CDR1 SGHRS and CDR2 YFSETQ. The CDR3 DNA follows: TGCGCCAGCAGCTTGTCAGGGGGCGTTGAAGCTTTCTTT. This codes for CASSLSGGVEAFF.

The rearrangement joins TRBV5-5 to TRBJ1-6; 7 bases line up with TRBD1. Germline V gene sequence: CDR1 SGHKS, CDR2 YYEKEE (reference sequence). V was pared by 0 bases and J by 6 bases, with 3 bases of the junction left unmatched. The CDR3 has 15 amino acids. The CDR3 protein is CASSLVSGGNSPLHF. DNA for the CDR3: TGTGCCAGCAGCTTGGTCTCAGGGGGTAATTCACCCCTCCACTTT.

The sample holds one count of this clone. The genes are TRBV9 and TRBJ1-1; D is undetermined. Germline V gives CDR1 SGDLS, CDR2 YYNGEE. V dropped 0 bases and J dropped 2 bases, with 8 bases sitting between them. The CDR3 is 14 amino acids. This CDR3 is CASSVAQINTEAFF. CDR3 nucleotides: TGTGCCAGCAGCGTAGCTCAGATCAACACTGAAGCTTTCTTT.

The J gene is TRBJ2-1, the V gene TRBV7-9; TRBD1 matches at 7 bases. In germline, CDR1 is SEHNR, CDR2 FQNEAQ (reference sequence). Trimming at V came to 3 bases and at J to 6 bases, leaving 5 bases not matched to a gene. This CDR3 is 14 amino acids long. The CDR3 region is CASSFYRGFNEQFF. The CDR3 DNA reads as TGTGCCAGCAGCTTCTACAGGGGATTCAATGAGCAGTTCTTC.

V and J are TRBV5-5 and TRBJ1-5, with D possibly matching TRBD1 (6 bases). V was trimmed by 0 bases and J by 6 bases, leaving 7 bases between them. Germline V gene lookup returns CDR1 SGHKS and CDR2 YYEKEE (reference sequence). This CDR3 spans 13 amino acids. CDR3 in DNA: TGTGCCAGCAGCTTGGACAGGGTTCAGCCCCAGCATTTT. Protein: CASSLDRVQPQHF.

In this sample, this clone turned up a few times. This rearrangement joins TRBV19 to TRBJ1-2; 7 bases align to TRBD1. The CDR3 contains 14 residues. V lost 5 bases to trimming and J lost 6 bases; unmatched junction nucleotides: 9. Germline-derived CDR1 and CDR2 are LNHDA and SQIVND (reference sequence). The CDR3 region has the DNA TGTGCCAGTAGTTCATCGACAGGGATCCATGGCTACACCTTC. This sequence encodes CASSSSTGIHGYTF.

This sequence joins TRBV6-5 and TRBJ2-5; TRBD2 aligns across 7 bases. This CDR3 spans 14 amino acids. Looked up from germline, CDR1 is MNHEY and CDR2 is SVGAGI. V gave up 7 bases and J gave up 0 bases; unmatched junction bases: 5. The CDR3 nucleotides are TGTGCCAGCAATCAGGGACTATACCAAGAGACCCAGTACTTC. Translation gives CASNQGLYQETQYF.

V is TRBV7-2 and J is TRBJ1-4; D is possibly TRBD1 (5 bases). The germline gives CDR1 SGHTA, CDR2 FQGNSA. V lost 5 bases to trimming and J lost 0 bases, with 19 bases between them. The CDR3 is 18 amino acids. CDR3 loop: CASSIRGLQLATNEKLFF. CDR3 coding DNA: TGTGCCAGCAGCATCCGGGGCCTACAACTTGCAACTAATGAAAAACTGTTTTTT.

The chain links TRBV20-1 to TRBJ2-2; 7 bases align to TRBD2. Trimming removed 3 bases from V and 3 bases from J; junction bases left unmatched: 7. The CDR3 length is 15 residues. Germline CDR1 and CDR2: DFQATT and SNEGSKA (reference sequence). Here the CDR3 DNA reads TGCAGTGCTAGTGATTCGGGGGGAGACACCGGGGAGCTGTTTTTT. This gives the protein CSASDSGGDTGELFF.